Following are 24 T cell receptor beta chains from one sample sequenced in a study of cytomegalovirus exposure and HLA in healthy donors (dated by TCRdb to 2017 to 2019). Receptors were amplified or captured by the immunoSEQ multiplex PCR assay. The multiplex PCR relied on a mix of 60 forward primers for TCR Vbeta segments and 13 reverse primers for TCR Jbeta segments. Sourced from immuneACCESS, this table was stored by TCRdb with only in-frame sequences that have V and J called. A share of the clones is absent; for the studies checked, an unresolved V gene accounts for under half, and the remainder has no known explanation. Counted in this sample were about 190,000 clones; 75% to 80% of them appeared once. Jointly, the top ten make up over 12% of the sample. The sequenced material came from PBMCs. All receptors come from a woman in her 30s in good health and CMV-seropositive.

The rearrangement uses TRBV5-6 and TRBJ2-2, with 8 positions matching TRBD2. CDR1 and CDR2 from the germline V gene are SGHDT and YYEEEE. With 6 bases clipped from V and 0 bases from J, the junction kept 7 bases outside the gene matches. The CDR3 has 16 amino acids. CDR3 nucleotides: TGTGCCAGCATCAACGGGGGGGCCGCGAACACCGGGGAGCTGTTTTTT. Translation: CASINGGAANTGELFF.

The V gene is TRBV28, the J gene TRBJ1-1, with 10 bases aligning to TRBD1. The CDR3 is 14 residues long. The germline V gene has CDR1 MDHEN and CDR2 SYDVKM. The trim removed 5 bases at V and 7 bases at J, leaving 7 bases unmatched. The CDR3 loop reads CASSPGTGADEAFF. DNA for the CDR3: TGTGCCAGCAGTCCCGGGACAGGGGCCGATGAAGCTTTCTTT.

The chain carries TRBV29-1 and TRBJ2-2, with a weak D call TRBD2 (5 bases). V was pared by 3 bases and J by 5 bases, with 10 bases between. Germline V lookup: CDR1 SQVTM, CDR2 ANQGSEA. The CDR3 loop spans 13 amino acids. In nucleotides, the CDR3 is TGCAGCGTTGATCCCACTAGGACCGGGGAGCTGTTTTTT. Translation gives CSVDPTRTGELFF.

The chain recombines TRBV5-4 with TRBJ2-7, with a tentative D call TRBD2 (5 bases). This CDR3 has 15 residues. Germline values: CDR1 SGHNT, CDR2 YYREEE (reference sequence). V shed 2 bases and J shed 2 bases, with 14 bases lying between them. The CDR3 protein is CASSLAGVGAYEQYF. The CDR3 DNA reads as TGTGCCAGCAGCTTAGCCGGGGTCGGTGCCTACGAGCAGTACTTC.

The chain recombines TRBV28 with TRBJ2-1, with 7 bases lining up with TRBD1. Unmatched junction bases numbered 9, after V lost 2 bases and J lost 8 bases. The CDR3 extends over 15 amino acids. Germline V gene data show CDR1 as MDHEN and CDR2 as SYDVKM. In DNA form, the CDR3 reads TGTGCCAGCAGTTTAGCCGGACAGGCCTCCGATGAGCAGTTCTTC. As protein: CASSLAGQASDEQFF.

The chain combines TRBV7-9 with TRBJ2-2; 7 bases map to TRBD2. Germline values: CDR1 SEHNR, CDR2 FQNEAQ (reference sequence). V lost 0 bases and J lost 6; bases outside the gene matches: 7. The CDR3 has 16 residues. CDR3 sequence reads: CASSLARSSGSGELFF. For the CDR3, the DNA is TGTGCCAGCAGCTTAGCGCGGTCTAGCGGCTCCGGGGAGCTGTTTTTT. The whole variable domain, remainder taken from reference TRBV7-9 and TRBJ2-2, is DTGVSQNPRHKITKRGQNVTFRCDPISEHNRLYWYRQTLGQGPEFLTYFQNEAQLEKSRLLSDRFSAERPKGSFSTLEIQRTEQGDSAMYLCASSLARSSGSGELFFGEGSRLTVL.

CDR3 nucleotide sequence: TGTGCCAGTAGTACTCTCGAGGGACTAGACAATGAGCAGTTCTTC. This sequence encodes CASSTLEGLDNEQFF. The rearrangement links TRBV19 to TRBJ2-1, with TRBD2 matching over 8 bases. The CDR3 has 15 amino acids. CDR1 is LNHDA, CDR2 SQIVND, per germline (reference sequence). The junction had 7 bases not matched to a gene; V was cut back by 4 bases and J by 5 bases.

This rearrangement joins TRBV5-4 to TRBJ2-5, with TRBD2 matching over 7 bases. Trimming removed 0 bases from V and 5 bases from J; junction bases left unmatched: 7. The CDR3 is 15 residues long. Per the germline V gene, CDR1 is SGHNT and CDR2 is YYREEE (reference sequence). This chain's CDR3 is CASSLDSGGRETQYF. CDR3 nucleotides: TGTGCCAGCAGCTTGGATTCGGGAGGCCGGGAGACCCAGTACTTC.

This clone was recorded only once. The genes are TRBV7-9 and TRBJ2-3; 10 bases match TRBD1. From germline, CDR1 is SEHNR and CDR2 FQNEAQ (reference sequence). The trim removed 6 bases at V and 3 bases at J, leaving 6 bases unmatched. The CDR3 contains 15 residues. In nucleotides, the CDR3 is TGTGCCAGCAGTTGGACAGGGGGAAGGACAGATACGCAGTATTTT. Protein sequence: CASSWTGGRTDTQYF.

The chain combines TRBV7-9 with TRBJ2-7; 9 bases line up with TRBD1. The CDR3 sequence is 15 residues long. V dropped 5 bases and J dropped 5; count of bases not matched to a gene: 10. Per the germline V gene, CDR1 is SEHNR and CDR2 is FQNEAQ (reference sequence). CDR3 protein: CASSPMGQGVDEQYF. In DNA form, the CDR3 reads TGTGCCAGCAGCCCCATGGGACAGGGTGTCGACGAGCAGTACTTC.

V and J are TRBV5-4 and TRBJ2-5, with 8 bases that match TRBD1. Looked up from germline, CDR1 is SGHNT and CDR2 is YYREEE (reference sequence). Losses at the gene ends were 4 bases for V and 5 bases for J; bases not matched to a gene: 4. This CDR3 is 13 amino acids long. The CDR3 nucleotides are TGTGCCAGCAGCCTGGACAGGGCGGAGACCCAGTACTTC. Protein: CASSLDRAETQYF.

V gene TRBV11-2 combines with J gene TRBJ2-7; TRBD2 matches at 8 bases. The J segment lost 7 bases and the V segment lost 2 bases, leaving 4 bases of the junction unmatched. Looked up from germline, CDR1 is SGHAT and CDR2 is FQNNGV. This CDR3 has 13 residues. CDR3 sequence: CASSLTGGREQYF. The CDR3 coding sequence is TGTGCCAGCAGCTTAACGGGGGGGCGTGAGCAGTACTTC.

J is TRBJ2-1 and V is TRBV11-2; weak D call: TRBD2 (5 bases). Germline CDR1 SGHAT, CDR2 FQNNGV. This CDR3 spans 15 amino acids. The V end lost 5 bases, the J end lost 5 bases, and 16 bases lay between the germline ends. The CDR3 nucleotides read TGTGCCAGCAGCCACCGATGGGAGCGGAACAATGAGCAGTTCTTC. Amino acids: CASSHRWERNNEQFF.

The chain employs TRBV5-1 and TRBJ1-2; D unresolved. CDR3 length equals 18 residues. Germline V gene data show CDR1 as SGHRS and CDR2 as YFSETQ. The V end lost 0 bases, the J end lost 3 bases, and 21 bases lay between the germline ends. The CDR3 bases are TGCGCCAGCAGCTTGGAGGCACAGCTCCGCCTCGGGGACTATGGCTACACCTTC. This sequence encodes CASSLEAQLRLGDYGYTF.

The CDR3 DNA reads TGTGCCAGCTCACCACCGCACGGGGATAATGAAAAACTGTTTTTT. Protein product: CASSPPHGDNEKLFF. V usage is TRBV18 and J usage is TRBJ1-4, with D hard to call. The CDR3 has 15 amino acids. Trimming stripped 0 bases from V and 4 bases from J, with 9 bases between. Germline CDR1 reads KGHSH; CDR2 reads LQKENI.

The chain combines TRBV2 with TRBJ2-1; TRBD1 is a possible D gene (5 bases). Germline V gene data show CDR1 as SNHLY and CDR2 as FYNNEI. The CDR3 runs 14 residues. Trimming took off 4 bases at V and 5 bases at J, with 12 bases between the two ends. DNA of the CDR3: TGTGCCAGCAGTGGGACATACCAGAACAATGAGCAGTTCTTC. Protein: CASSGTYQNNEQFF.

This chain links TRBV6-6 with TRBJ1-5, with TRBD1 as a possible D gene (6 bases). The CDR3 is 15 amino acids. Germline values: CDR1 MNHNY, CDR2 SVGAGI (reference sequence). The ends were cut back, 0 bases at V and 7 bases at J, with 13 bases in the middle. The CDR3 DNA reads as TGTGCCAGCAGTTACTCAAGGTCAGGGGTCCAGCCCCAGCATTTT. Amino acids: CASSYSRSGVQPQHF.

V is TRBV5-1 and J is TRBJ1-1, with D unresolved. This CDR3 contains 14 residues. V dropped 0 bases and J dropped 5 bases, with 11 bases sitting between them. Per germline, CDR1 SGHRS and CDR2 YFSETQ. Here the CDR3 reads CASSLAGGRTEAFF. In DNA form, the CDR3 reads TGCGCCAGCAGCTTGGCTGGAGGCAGAACTGAAGCTTTCTTT.

The DNA for the CDR3 is TGCGCCAGCAGCTTGACTAGCGGGGGGGCTCGGAGCGAGCAGTACTTC. Protein: CASSLTSGGARSEQYF. The chain couples TRBV5-1 to TRBJ2-7; 13 bases line up with TRBD2. CDR3 length equals 16 residues. The V gene's germline CDR1 is SGHRS and CDR2 YFSETQ. V gave up 1 base and J gave up 6 bases; unmatched junction bases: 7. Looking up the rest from reference TRBV5-1 and TRBJ2-7 gives the full variable domain: KAGVTQTPRYLIKTRGQQVTLSCSPISGHRSVSWYQQTPGQGLQFLFEYFSETQRNKGNFPGRFSGRQFSNSRSEMNVSTLELGDSALYLCASSLTSGGARSEQYFGPGTRLTVT.

For the CDR3, the DNA is TGTGCCAGCAGTTACGCGCTTCGGGTAACCGGGGAGCTGTTTTTT. Its translation is CASSYALRVTGELFF. The chain couples TRBV6-5 to TRBJ2-2; D gene unclear. The V gene's germline CDR1 is MNHEY and CDR2 SVGAGI. The CDR3 spans 15 residues. Trimming cost V 2 bases and J 5 bases, with 12 bases left between them.

The chain joins TRBV4-2 to TRBJ1-1, with no clear D. The CDR3 totals 13 residues. Trimming shortened V by 4 bases and J by 2 bases, and 8 bases separated the two germline ends. The germline CDR1 and CDR2 sequences are LGHNA and YNFKEQ. Written as DNA, the CDR3 is TGTGCCAGCAGCCCGACACCTAACACTGAAGCTTTCTTT. This gives the protein CASSPTPNTEAFF.

This rearrangement joins TRBV12-5 to TRBJ2-1; 7 nucleotides agree with TRBD2. The V segment lost 6 bases and the J segment 0 bases; nucleotides outside the gene matches: 17. Germline CDR1 and CDR2: LGHNT and FRNRAP. The CDR3 loop spans 19 amino acids. CDR3 residues: CASGNPGAIAGPSYNEQFF. The CDR3 DNA is TGTGCTAGTGGCAATCCGGGAGCGATAGCGGGTCCCTCCTACAATGAGCAGTTCTTC.

In this sample, this clone turned up once. The J gene is TRBJ2-2, the V gene TRBV6-5; D gene uncertain. Germline assignment: CDR1 MNHEY and CDR2 SVGAGI. CDR3 length: 14 amino acids. V lost 1 base and J 2 bases, leaving 5 bases between the germline ends. DNA of the CDR3: TGTGCCAGCAGTTACTTCCAAAACACCGGGGAGCTGTTTTTT. It is translated as CASSYFQNTGELFF.

V usage is TRBV5-4 and J usage is TRBJ2-2, with D hard to call. Trimming removed 4 bases at V and 6 bases at J, with 13 bases between. Germline CDR1 reads SGHNT; CDR2 reads YYREEE (reference sequence). The CDR3 has 14 residues. DNA for the CDR3: TGTGCCAGCAGCCCGACTGCTACGGCCGGGGAGCTGTTTTTT. Encoded protein: CASSPTATAGELFF.